Below are 2 T cell receptor beta chains sequenced from a single sample in a study of vaccination effects on CD4 cells after COVID-19. For these TCRs, the target antigens are not known. Before sequencing, viral peptide pools were used by the ViraFEST assay to expand antigen-specific CD4+ T cells. Subsequent to a culture period of less than twelve days, CD4+ T cells were isolated. The assay was immunoSEQ multiplex PCR, and TCRdb's table has in-frame clones only and misses some. The sample has roughly 76,000 clones, about 74% seen once. This sample comprised CD4+ T cells from PBMCs cultured with HCoV-229E spike peptides, obtained before COVID-19 vaccination. The receptors stem from a human donor who received a COVID-19 vaccine.

The J gene is TRBJ2-2, the V gene TRBV11-3; the D is unclear. V lost 0 bases and J lost 3, with 8 bases in between. This CDR3 is 15 amino acids long. Looked up from germline, CDR1 is SGHNT and CDR2 is YENEEA. The CDR3 loop reads CASSLDATYTGELFF. The DNA for the CDR3 is TGTGCCAGCAGCTTAGATGCCACTTACACCGGGGAGCTGTTTTTT.

CDR3 in amino acids: CASRGGQGNSPLHF. In nucleotides, the CDR3 is TGTGCCAGCAGAGGGGGACAGGGGAATTCACCCCTCCACTTT. J is TRBJ1-6 and V is TRBV27; 10 bases fit TRBD1. The CDR3 extends over 14 amino acids. The ends lost 6 bases at V and 7 bases at J; junction bases unmatched: 3. Germline CDR1 is MNHEY and CDR2 is SMNVEV (reference sequence).